This T cell receptor beta chain was sequenced during a study of spatial heterogeneity in lung cancer. General study results and limits: It was found that expanded intratumoral alpha and beta TCR counts tracked tumor mutation counts.

This clonotype is labeled as medium-sized. Its antigen is still unknown. Little can be read into the size of this beta chain, an off-target read in a library designed for alpha chains. TCRdb fed the 5' RACE reads into MiXCR, producing one record per CDR3 protein. The top ten clones hold 14% of a sample with 2,500 to 3,500 distinct CDR3 sequences, roughly 17% of them seen once. Time point specified: sample taken at primary tumor resection. Whole RNA, isolated from tumor, nontumor lung or frozen PBMC, was sequenced without prior sorting. Looked up from germline, CDR1 is MNHEY and CDR2 is SVGAGI. The CDR3 is made up of 15 amino acids. V was trimmed by 6 bases and J by 7 bases, leaving 22 bases between them.

This sample comprised lung tumor tissue, obtained at surgery. The chain employs TRBV6-5 and TRBJ2-7, with D perhaps given as TRBD1 or TRBD2 (5 bases each). This clonotype was sampled from a male donor with early-stage non-small cell lung cancer. In DNA, the CDR3 is TGTGCCAGCAGGACCAATGGGGGTCCTTTAGTGGAGCAGTACTTC. Amino acid sequence: CASRTNGGPLVEQYF.